The source of this TCR beta chain is a study of blood T cell repertoires in COVID-19. Across the whole study: Nucleic acid was either cDNA or gDNA, and it came from T cells, B-cell-depleted T cells, or PBMCs.

Germline V gene data show CDR1 as LNHDA and CDR2 as SQIVND (reference sequence). This CDR3 has 15 amino acids. With 6 bases removed from V and 2 bases from J, the gap between germline ends came to 11 bases. Seattle cases were enrolled at active infection and followed longitudinally. Produced via immunoSEQ multiplex PCR; TCRdb's table is partial and in-frame only. The sample shows approximately 290,000 clones, roughly nine tenths of them seen only once. The rearrangement uses TRBV19 and TRBJ2-6; TRBD1 might be the D (6 bases). This receptor was identified in a woman aged 25 to 45 with COVID-19, enrolled during active disease. Sample: peripheral blood. The CDR3 protein is CASRQGSPGANVLTF. CDR3 bases: TGTGCCAGTAGACAGGGCTCCCCTGGGGCCAACGTCCTGACTTTC.